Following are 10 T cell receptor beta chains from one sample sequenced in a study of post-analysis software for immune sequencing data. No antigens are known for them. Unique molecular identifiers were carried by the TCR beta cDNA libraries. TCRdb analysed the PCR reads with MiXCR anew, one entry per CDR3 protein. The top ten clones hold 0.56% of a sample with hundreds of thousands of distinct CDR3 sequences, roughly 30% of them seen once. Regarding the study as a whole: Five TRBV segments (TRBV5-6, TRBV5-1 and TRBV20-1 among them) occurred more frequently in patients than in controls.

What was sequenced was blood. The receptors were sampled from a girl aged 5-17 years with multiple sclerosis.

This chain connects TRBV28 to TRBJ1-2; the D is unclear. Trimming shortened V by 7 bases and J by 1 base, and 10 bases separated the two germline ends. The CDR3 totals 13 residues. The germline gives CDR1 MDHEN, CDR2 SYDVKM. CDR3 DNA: TGTGCCAGCACCCAACACGTTAACTATGGCTACACCTTC. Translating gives CASTQHVNYGYTF.

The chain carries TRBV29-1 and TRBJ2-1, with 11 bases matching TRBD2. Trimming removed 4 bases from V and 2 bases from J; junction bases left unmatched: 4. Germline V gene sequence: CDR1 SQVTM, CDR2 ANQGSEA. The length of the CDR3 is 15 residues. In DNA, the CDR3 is TGCAGCGTTGCAGGGACTAGCGGAACCTACAATGAGCAGTTCTTC. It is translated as CSVAGTSGTYNEQFF.

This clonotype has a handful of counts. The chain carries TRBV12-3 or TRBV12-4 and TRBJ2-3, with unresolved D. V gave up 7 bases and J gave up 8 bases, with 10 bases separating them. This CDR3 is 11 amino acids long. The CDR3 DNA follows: TGTGCCAGCACCAGTGGCGGTACGCAGTATTTT. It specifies CASTSGGTQYF.

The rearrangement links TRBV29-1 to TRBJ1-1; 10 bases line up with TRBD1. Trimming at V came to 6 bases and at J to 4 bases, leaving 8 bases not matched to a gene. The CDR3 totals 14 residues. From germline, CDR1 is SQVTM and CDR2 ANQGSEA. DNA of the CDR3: TGCAGCGTGGACAGGGGGGATCTCCCCACTGAAGCTTTCTTT. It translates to CSVDRGDLPTEAFF.

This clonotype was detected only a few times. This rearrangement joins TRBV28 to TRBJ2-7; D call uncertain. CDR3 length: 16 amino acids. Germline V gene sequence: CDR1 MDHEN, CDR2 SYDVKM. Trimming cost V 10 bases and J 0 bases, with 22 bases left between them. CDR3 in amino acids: CANHSWTAHASYEQYF. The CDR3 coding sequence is TGTGCCAACCATTCATGGACCGCGCACGCCTCCTACGAGCAGTACTTC.

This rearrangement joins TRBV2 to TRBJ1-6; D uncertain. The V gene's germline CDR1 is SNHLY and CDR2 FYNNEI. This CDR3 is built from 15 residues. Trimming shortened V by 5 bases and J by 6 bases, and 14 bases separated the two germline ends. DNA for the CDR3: TGTGCCAGCAGTTCTGAGGTCCTCGGTAATTCACCCCTCCACTTT. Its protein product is CASSSEVLGNSPLHF.

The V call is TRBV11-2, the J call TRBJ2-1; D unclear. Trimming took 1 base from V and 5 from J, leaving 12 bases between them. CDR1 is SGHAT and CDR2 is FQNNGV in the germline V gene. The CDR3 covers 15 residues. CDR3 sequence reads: CASSLVRTLNNEQFF. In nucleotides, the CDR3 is TGTGCCAGCAGCTTAGTCCGGACGCTAAACAATGAGCAGTTCTTC.

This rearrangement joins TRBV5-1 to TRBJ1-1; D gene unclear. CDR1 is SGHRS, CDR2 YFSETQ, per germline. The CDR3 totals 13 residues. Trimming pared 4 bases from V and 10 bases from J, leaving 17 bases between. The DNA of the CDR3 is TGCGCCAGCAGCCAACCGGACCGGCGAGGAGCTTTCTTT. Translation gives CASSQPDRRGAFF.

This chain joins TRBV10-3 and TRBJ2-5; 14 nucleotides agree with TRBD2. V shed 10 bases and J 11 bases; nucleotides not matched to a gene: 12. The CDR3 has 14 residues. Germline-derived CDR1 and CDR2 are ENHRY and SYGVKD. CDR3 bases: TGTGCCACCCTGGGACTAGCGGGAGATTCTCAGCAGTACTTC. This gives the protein CATLGLAGDSQQYF.

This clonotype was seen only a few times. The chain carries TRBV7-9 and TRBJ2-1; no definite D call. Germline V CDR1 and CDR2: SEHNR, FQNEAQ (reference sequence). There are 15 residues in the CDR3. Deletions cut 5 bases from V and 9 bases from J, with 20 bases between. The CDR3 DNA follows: TGTGCCAGCAGCCCATTTCGCCTAGGGTTCGGTGAGCAGTTCTTC. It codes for CASSPFRLGFGEQFF.